A selection of T cell receptor beta chains follows, all from one sample in a study of shared clonotypes between healthy human individuals. Using immunoSEQ multiplex PCR, the repertoire was profiled, and TCRdb retains in-frame clones only, with some absent. The sample holds nearly 2 million clones; approximately 94% are singletons and the top ten take 0.9% to 1.5%. Sequencing was carried out using naive CD8+ T cells sorted from blood. Receptors originate from a man in his late teens or twenties in good health. The CDR3 runs from the conserved cysteine through the conserved F or W. Each record gives: V gene, D gene, clone size, J gene, CDR3 DNA, CDR3 protein. A D gene is named only where the DNA matches it firmly. Part of the rows lack a size; the others show once, few, many or a class for expanded clones.

V gene: TRBV11-2; D gene: -; clone size: -; J gene: TRBJ1-1; CDR3 DNA: TGTGCCAGCAGCTTAGACCAGAAGAACACTGAAGCTTTCTTT; CDR3 protein: CASSLDQKNTEAFF
V gene: TRBV27; D gene: -; clone size: -; J gene: TRBJ2-1; CDR3 DNA: TGTGCCAGCAGCTACGGTAGTGGTGCAGCTTACAATGAGCAGTTCTTC; CDR3 protein: CASSYGSGAAYNEQFF
V gene: TRBV10-1; D gene: TRBD2; clone size: -; J gene: TRBJ2-3; CDR3 DNA: TGCGCCAGCAGTGATACGGGACTAGCGGGAAGAGGCACAGATACGCAGTATTTT; CDR3 protein: CASSDTGLAGRGTDTQYF
V gene: TRBV27; D gene: -; clone size: -; J gene: TRBJ2-2; CDR3 DNA: TGTGCCAGCAGTGTAGGGGTTTTGGGCACCGGGGAGCTGTTTTTT; CDR3 protein: CASSVGVLGTGELFF
V gene: TRBV6-5; D gene: TRBD2; clone size: -; J gene: TRBJ2-1; CDR3 DNA: TGTGCCAGCAGGCCACTAGCGGGGGGGCTTGGTGAGCAGTTCTTC; CDR3 protein: CASRPLAGGLGEQFF
V gene: TRBV6-1; D gene: TRBD2; clone size: -; J gene: TRBJ2-1; CDR3 DNA: TGTGCCAGCAGTCGGGGACTAGCGTTAGATGAGCAGTTCTTC; CDR3 protein: CASSRGLALDEQFF
V gene: TRBV20-1; D gene: -; clone size: -; J gene: TRBJ2-7; CDR3 DNA: TGCAGTGCCTACGGGGCGTACTTC; CDR3 protein: CSAYGAYF
V gene: TRBV19; D gene: TRBD2; clone size: once; J gene: TRBJ2-5; CDR3 DNA: TGTGCCAGTAGTATGGGGGAGGGCCTAGAGACCCAGTACTTC; CDR3 protein: CASSMGEGLETQYF
V gene: TRBV9; D gene: -; clone size: -; J gene: TRBJ2-7; CDR3 DNA: TGTGCCAGCAGCGTAGGAACGGGCAGGGGCTACGAGCAGTACTTC; CDR3 protein: CASSVGTGRGYEQYF
V gene: TRBV10-3; D gene: -; clone size: -; J gene: TRBJ1-2; CDR3 DNA: TGTGCCATCAGGCAGGATAACTATGGCTACACCTTC; CDR3 protein: CAIRQDNYGYTF
V gene: TRBV5-1; D gene: TRBD1; clone size: -; J gene: TRBJ1-4; CDR3 DNA: TGCGCCAGCAGCTTTGGACAGGGGAAGGAAAAACTGTTTTTT; CDR3 protein: CASSFGQGKEKLFF
V gene: TRBV6-1; D gene: -; clone size: once; J gene: TRBJ2-3; CDR3 DNA: TGTGCCAGCAGTGAAAGGCGGCTAGCCCTTTCTAGCACAGATACGCAGTATTTT; CDR3 protein: CASSERRLALSSTDTQYF
V gene: TRBV7-9; D gene: -; clone size: -; J gene: TRBJ1-1; CDR3 DNA: TGTGCCAGCAGCAACGCTGGAGGAGGGACTGAAGCTTTCTTT; CDR3 protein: CASSNAGGGTEAFF
V gene: TRBV9; D gene: TRBD1; clone size: -; J gene: TRBJ2-7; CDR3 DNA: TGTGCCAGCAGCAAGGGACAGGGCTTTAACGAGCAGTACTTC; CDR3 protein: CASSKGQGFNEQYF
V gene: TRBV4-1; D gene: -; clone size: -; J gene: TRBJ2-2; CDR3 DNA: TGCGCCAGCAGCCAAGATCAAGGGGGTACCGGGGAGCTGTTTTTT; CDR3 protein: CASSQDQGGTGELFF
V gene: TRBV7-9; D gene: -; clone size: -; J gene: TRBJ2-3; CDR3 DNA: TGTGCCACCTTAGGCCCCAGCACAGATACGCAGTATTTT; CDR3 protein: CATLGPSTDTQYF
V gene: TRBV18; D gene: TRBD2; clone size: -; J gene: TRBJ2-7; CDR3 DNA: TGTGCCAGCTCAGCGATCGGGGCGGGAGGTACCTACGAGCAGTACTTC; CDR3 protein: CASSAIGAGGTYEQYF
V gene: TRBV27; D gene: TRBD2; clone size: -; J gene: TRBJ2-7; CDR3 DNA: TGTGCCAGCAGTTTTAAGCGGGAGGGCTACGAGCAGTACTTC; CDR3 protein: CASSFKREGYEQYF
V gene: TRBV4-1; D gene: -; clone size: -; J gene: TRBJ2-1; CDR3 DNA: TGCGCCAGCAGCCGGGGGGCAAGTGAGCAGTTCTTC; CDR3 protein: CASSRGASEQFF
V gene: TRBV5-8; D gene: -; clone size: -; J gene: TRBJ1-6; CDR3 DNA: TGTGCCAGCAGCTTGTTGGGAGCAAATTCACCCCTCCACTTT; CDR3 protein: CASSLLGANSPLHF